This T cell receptor beta chain was recovered during a study of shared clonotypes between healthy human individuals. This clone was seen only a few times. The split of CD4+ cells yielded CD45RA+ naive and CD45RA-negative memory subsets. The data were produced by immunoSEQ multiplex PCR, yet TCRdb's version contains in-frame clones alone and is incomplete. The sample has more than 900,000 clones; roughly 74% are singletons. Germline values: CDR1 LGHNA, CDR2 YNFKEQ. V was clipped by 1 base and J by 6 bases, with 4 bases between them. This CDR3 is 12 amino acids long. The J gene is TRBJ1-5, the V gene TRBV4-2, with D hard to call. The source of this sequence is a man between 18 and 35 years old in good health. Some clones in this sample may be carry-over from other donors' samples. The sample was memory CD4+ T cells from PBMCs. Subset given: CD45RA-negative fraction. This CDR3 is CASSQGVQPQHF. The DNA for the CDR3 is TGTGCCAGCAGCCAAGGGGTTCAGCCCCAGCATTTT.